This TCR beta chain was captured by sequencing in a study of control samples from healthy donors and cancer patients. Sequenced by immunoSEQ multiplex PCR; TCRdb stores in-frame clones only, minus some. The data hold under 150,000 clones, with more than 80% observed a single time. In germline, CDR1 is MGHRA, CDR2 YSYEKL. Germline trimming cut 2 bases from V and 2 bases from J; bases unmatched to any gene: 1. This CDR3 is 14 amino acids long. Input material: PBMCs. The sequence was collected from a woman aged 50 to 60 with colorectal cancer. The genes are TRBV4-1 and TRBJ2-7; 9 bases agree with TRBD1. The CDR3 loop reads CASSQRTGAYEQYF. As DNA, the CDR3 is TGCGCCAGCAGCCAACGGACAGGGGCCTACGAGCAGTACTTC.